This TCR beta chain appears in the sequencing data of a study of PD-L1 blockade in urothelial cancer. Whole-study context: Median blood clonality was roughly 0.074, with around 83,000 unique TCRs.

Sequencing was performed with immunoSEQ multiplex PCR; in TCRdb, only in-frame clones are kept and a portion is missing. Among 55,000 to 70,000 clones listed, over 75% were seen once. Urothelial carcinoma affected the patients, and it was locally advanced or metastatic. Findings and caveats of the study: Durable-benefit patients showed greater tumor-associated blood clone expansion at 3 weeks. Pretreatment clonality of the blood TCR repertoire below the median was predictive of superior survival.

Concerning this clone: Its antigen is still unknown.

The receptor was derived from a man between 65 and 80 years old with urothelial cancer. This sample comprised PBMCs, obtained around atezolizumab (anti-PD-L1) treatment.

DNA for the CDR3: TGTGCCAGCAGTTTGCGGGGGGCGTCGGCGGGAGGGATTACAGATACGCAGTATTTT. Translated, it gives CASSLRGASAGGITDTQYF. The chain links TRBV27 to TRBJ2-3; TRBD2 aligns across 9 bases. Germline loops: CDR1 MNHEY, CDR2 SMNVEV (reference sequence). The CDR3 has 19 amino acids. V was pared by 3 bases and J by 3 bases, with 16 bases of the junction left unmatched.